This TCR beta chain came from a study of shared clonotypes between healthy human individuals. Produced via immunoSEQ multiplex PCR; TCRdb's table is partial and in-frame only. The profile shows 1.6 million or so clones, roughly 96% of them singletons. What was sequenced was naive CD4+ T cells sorted from blood. Described subset: CD45RA+ positively selected. The TCR originated in a young man in good health.

The CDR3 DNA follows: TGTGCCAGCAGCAAAGTAGAGGCGCTTAGGCCCCCAAGGGGCCCAAACAGCAATCAGCCCCAGCATTTT. Amino acid sequence: CASSKVEALRPPRGPNSNQPQHF. The chain joins TRBV21-1 to TRBJ1-5; the tabulated D call, TRBD1, remains unverified against the DNA. TRBV21-1 is a documented pseudogene. The CDR3 is 23 amino acids.